These 23 T cell receptor beta chains share one sample of origin, sequenced in a study of cytomegalovirus exposure and HLA in healthy donors listed by TCRdb under 2017. Receptor libraries were prepared by the immunoSEQ multiplex PCR assay. A mixture of 60 forward primers for TCR Vbeta segments and 13 reverse primers for TCR Jbeta segments was used in the multiplex PCR. TCRdb limited this immuneACCESS table to in-frame rearrangements with V and J called. A share of clones is missing; checked studies link under half to unresolved V genes, and the rest is unexplained. For this sample there are fewer than 150,000 clones; roughly 71% appear just once. The leading ten clones occupy about 6% of the sample. Sequences were obtained from PBMCs. Receptors were obtained from a woman aged 45-59 years in good health and CMV-seropositive.

The gene calls are TRBV5-1 and TRBJ2-5, with a weak D call TRBD2 (5 bases). The V and J ends lost 4 bases and 7 bases respectively, with 11 bases between them. The CDR3 sequence is 12 residues long. Per germline, CDR1 SGHRS and CDR2 YFSETQ. As DNA, the CDR3 is TGCGCCAGCAGCCTGAGGGCAGGGACCCAGTACTTC. It translates to CASSLRAGTQYF.

This chain joins TRBV25-1 and TRBJ2-1; perhaps TRBD2 as D (6 bases). This CDR3 has 12 amino acids. In germline, CDR1 is MGHDK, CDR2 SYGVNS. V was trimmed by 6 bases and J by 10 bases, leaving 13 bases between them. CDR3: CASSGGWVEQFF. CDR3 nucleotide sequence: TGTGCCAGCAGCGGGGGTTGGGTCGAGCAGTTCTTC.

This clone was observed once. The chain joins TRBV27 to TRBJ1-1; D perhaps matches TRBD1 (5 bases). The CDR3 loop spans 15 amino acids. The germline V and J ends were trimmed by 1 base and 6 bases, with 15 bases remaining between them. From germline, CDR1 is MNHEY and CDR2 SMNVEV (reference sequence). DNA for the CDR3: TGTGCCAGCAGTTTATATGGGGCCACGACCGCTGAAGCTTTCTTT. Amino acid sequence: CASSLYGATTAEAFF.

The chain links TRBV7-2 to TRBJ2-7, with 7 bases that match TRBD1. V was clipped by 5 bases and J by 2 bases; unmatched bases: 6. The germline gives CDR1 SGHTA, CDR2 FQGNSA. This CDR3 region has 14 residues. CDR3 in DNA: TGTGCCAGCAGCCAGGGGGTGGGGACCTACGAGCAGTACTTC. It specifies CASSQGVGTYEQYF.

The rearrangement links TRBV7-2 to TRBJ1-5, with TRBD1 matching over 7 bases. The CDR3 extends over 14 amino acids. Per the germline V gene, CDR1 is SGHTA and CDR2 is FQGNSA. V was clipped by 4 bases and J by 4 bases; unmatched bases: 4. The chain's CDR3 is CASSSGQQNQPQHF. The CDR3 nucleotides read TGTGCCAGCAGCTCGGGACAGCAAAATCAGCCCCAGCATTTT. Full variable domain (remainder filled in from reference TRBV7-2 and TRBJ1-5): GAGVSQSPSNKVTEKGKDVELRCDPISGHTALYWYRQSLGQGLEFLIYFQGNSAPDKSGLPSDRFSAERTGGSVSTLTIQRTQQEDSAVYLCASSSGQQNQPQHFGDGTRLSIL.

The chain couples TRBV29-1 to TRBJ2-6; D is unclear. This CDR3 spans 14 amino acids. V lost 4 bases and J 1 base, leaving 8 bases between the germline ends. CDR1 and CDR2 (germline): SQVTM, ANQGSEA. CDR3 residues: CSVASASGANVLTF. DNA for the CDR3: TGCAGCGTTGCGTCAGCGTCTGGGGCCAACGTCCTGACTTTC.

The gene calls are TRBV7-2 and TRBJ2-3; 11 bases match TRBD2. Trimming cost V 6 bases and J 1 base; bases outside gene matches: 3. CDR1 is SGHTA and CDR2 is FQGNSA in the germline V gene. The CDR3 is made up of 15 amino acids. The CDR3 is CASRSGLAGTDTQYF. Written as DNA, the CDR3 is TGTGCCAGCAGATCGGGACTAGCGGGCACAGATACGCAGTATTTT.

This chain joins TRBV6-5 and TRBJ1-5; 9 bases agree with TRBD1. With V trimmed by 0 bases and J by 6 bases, 3 bases remained unmatched. CDR1 and CDR2 (germline): MNHEY, SVGAGI. The CDR3 sequence is 15 residues long. This CDR3 is CASSYSGTGTQPQHF. The CDR3 bases are TGTGCCAGCAGTTACTCGGGGACAGGGACTCAGCCCCAGCATTTT.

This clone was seen a single time. This sequence joins TRBV19 and TRBJ2-7; TRBD1 matches 11 bases. Germline CDR1 reads LNHDA; CDR2 reads SQIVND (reference sequence). Unmatched junction bases numbered 2, after V lost 4 bases and J lost 6 bases. The CDR3 runs 13 residues. The CDR3 region is CASSKGTGGEQYF. In DNA form, the CDR3 reads TGTGCCAGTAGTAAGGGGACAGGGGGCGAGCAGTACTTC.

This chain uses TRBV13 with TRBJ2-7; 8 nucleotides line up with TRBD1. This CDR3 spans 15 amino acids. V was clipped by 1 base and J by 2 bases; unmatched bases: 4. Germline V gene lookup returns CDR1 PRHDT and CDR2 FYEKMQ (reference sequence). The CDR3 DNA reads as TGTGCCAGCAGCTTAGCAGGGGGCCTTACCTACGAGCAGTACTTC. Protein product: CASSLAGGLTYEQYF.

The genes are TRBV7-8 and TRBJ2-2, with D perhaps matching TRBD1 (5 bases). Trimming took 2 bases from V and 2 from J, leaving 9 bases between them. The CDR3 loop spans 15 amino acids. The V gene's germline CDR1 is SGHVS and CDR2 FQNEAQ. The CDR3: CASSLLGANTGELFF. In DNA, the CDR3 is TGTGCCAGCAGCTTATTAGGGGCTAACACCGGGGAGCTGTTTTTT.

The chain employs TRBV29-1 and TRBJ2-7; unclear D gene. Germline-derived CDR1 and CDR2 are SQVTM and ANQGSEA. The CDR3 contains 12 residues. V was trimmed by 6 bases and J by 2 bases, leaving 11 bases between them. DNA of the CDR3: TGCAGCGTCTTCGACCTAGCCTACGAGCAGTACTTC. This sequence encodes CSVFDLAYEQYF.

The CDR3 DNA follows: TGCAGTGCTAACATGGAGACCCAGTACTTC. Translation gives CSANMETQYF. The chain has TRBV20-1 and TRBJ2-5, with D unresolved. Per germline, CDR1 DFQATT and CDR2 SNEGSKA (reference sequence). The CDR3 length is 10 residues. The V end was cut by 4 bases, the J end by 5 bases, with 5 bases between.

The chain joins TRBV11-3 to TRBJ2-5; 15 bases align to TRBD2. The germline gives CDR1 SGHNT, CDR2 YENEEA. This CDR3 region has 17 residues. V lost 3 bases and J lost 5; bases outside the gene matches: 7. The CDR3 DNA follows: TGTGCCAGCAGCTTGAGGACTAGCGGGGGGGACTGGGAGACCCAGTACTTC. As protein: CASSLRTSGGDWETQYF.

V is TRBV10-3 and J is TRBJ2-3; 10 positions match TRBD2. J lost 2 bases, V lost 10 bases, and 3 bases had no gene match. CDR3 length: 13 amino acids. Germline CDR1 ENHRY, CDR2 SYGVKD. CDR3 sequence: CATLAGDTDTQYF. The CDR3 nucleotides read TGTGCCACGCTAGCGGGGGACACAGATACGCAGTATTTT.

The chain recombines TRBV7-2 with TRBJ1-1; 9 bases match TRBD1. The CDR3 totals 16 residues. CDR1 and CDR2 (germline): SGHTA, FQGNSA. V lost 2 bases and J lost 1; bases outside the gene matches: 5. This CDR3 is CASSLSQGAANTEAFF. The DNA of the CDR3 is TGTGCCAGCAGCTTATCACAGGGGGCGGCGAACACTGAAGCTTTCTTT.

The rearrangement joins TRBV2 to TRBJ2-7; tentative D call: TRBD2 (5 bases). This CDR3 contains 14 residues. Per the germline V gene, CDR1 is SNHLY and CDR2 is FYNNEI. Trimming left V 3 bases short and J 6 bases short, with 15 bases between. This CDR3 is CASSEIRGPGEQYF. In DNA, the CDR3 is TGTGCCAGCAGTGAGATTAGAGGGCCGGGCGAGCAGTACTTC. The full variable domain, rest sourced from reference TRBV2 and TRBJ2-7, is EPEVTQTPSHQVTQMGQEVILRCVPISNHLYFYWYRQILGQKVEFLVSFYNNEISEKSEIFDDQFSVERPDGSNFTLKIRSTKLEDSAMYFCASSEIRGPGEQYFGPGTRLTVT.

V and J are TRBV2 and TRBJ1-2; the D gene is possibly TRBD1 (6 bases). Germline-derived CDR1 and CDR2 are SNHLY and FYNNEI. The germline V and J ends were trimmed by 7 bases and 5 bases, with 11 bases remaining between them. The CDR3 has 12 residues. CDR3 in DNA: TGTGCCAGCAAGCAGGGGAAATATGGCTACACCTTC. This sequence encodes CASKQGKYGYTF.

This rearrangement joins TRBV2 to TRBJ2-7; 13 bases agree with TRBD2. With V trimmed by 8 bases and J by 3 bases, 4 bases remained unmatched. Germline CDR1 and CDR2: SNHLY and FYNNEI. The CDR3 spans 14 residues. CDR3 bases: TGTGCCAGCGTGACTAGCGGGGGGTACTACGAGCAGTACTTC. The encoded protein is CASVTSGGYYEQYF.

This clone has more than one count but fewer than ten. The chain combines TRBV27 with TRBJ2-7; D remains ambiguous. Germline V lookup: CDR1 MNHEY, CDR2 SMNVEV (reference sequence). V dropped 5 bases and J dropped 2 bases, with 10 bases sitting between them. This CDR3 is 13 amino acids long. CDR3 residues: CASSPGLAYEQYF. CDR3 DNA: TGTGCCAGCAGTCCCGGGTTGGCCTACGAGCAGTACTTC.

This clone was picked up a small number of times. The chain carries TRBV10-2 and TRBJ2-7; a weak D match, TRBD1 (7 bases). V lost 10 bases and J 2 bases, leaving 18 bases between the germline ends. CDR1 and CDR2 (germline): WSHSY, SAAADI. This CDR3 comprises 14 residues. In nucleotides, the CDR3 is TGCGCCACACGGCGGCAGGGGGGAACCTACGAGCAGTACTTC. Translation gives CATRRQGGTYEQYF.

This chain connects TRBV7-2 to TRBJ1-5; no clear D. The V end lost 1 base, the J end lost 4 bases, and 14 bases lay between the germline ends. Per germline, CDR1 SGHTA and CDR2 FQGNSA. This CDR3 has 16 amino acids. The CDR3 protein is CASSLGSRGINQPQHF. The CDR3 region has the DNA TGTGCCAGCAGCTTAGGGTCGCGAGGGATAAATCAGCCCCAGCATTTT.

V is TRBV6-6 and J is TRBJ2-7, with D possibly TRBD1 on 6 matching bases. The CDR3 length is 14 residues. The V gene lost 6 bases and the J gene lost 1 base, with 13 bases spanning the gap. Germline V gene sequence: CDR1 MNHNY, CDR2 SVGAGI (reference sequence). The CDR3 DNA sequence: TGTGCCAGCAGGAAACTCCAGGGGTCCTACGAGCAGTACTTC. This sequence encodes CASRKLQGSYEQYF.